The 27 T cell receptor beta chains below all came from one sample that was sequenced in a study of early T cells in non-severe SARS-CoV-2 infection. Each CDR3 protein is one row after TCRdb ran MiXCR on the 5' RACE reads. The sample consists of more than 75,000 distinct CDR3 sequences, 13% to 15% of them appearing once. Material for sequencing was whole blood. The source is an adult who was a healthcare worker with PCR-confirmed SARS-CoV-2 infection or an uninfected control (not recorded which).

This clonotype was picked up many times. V is TRBV28 and J is TRBJ2-5, with a possible D match to TRBD1 (6 bases). Germline CDR1 reads MDHEN; CDR2 reads SYDVKM. This CDR3 comprises 12 residues. V shed 2 bases and J shed 8 bases, with 9 bases lying between them. The CDR3 nucleotides are TGTGCCAGCAGTTTAGCAGGGGAAACCCAGTACTTC. This gives the protein CASSLAGETQYF.

V is TRBV28 and J is TRBJ2-2; D is uncertain. The germline V gene encodes CDR1 MDHEN and CDR2 SYDVKM. This CDR3 contains 13 residues. Deletions cut 8 bases from V and 0 bases from J, with 7 bases between. The CDR3 is CASLLANTGELFF. The DNA of the CDR3 is TGTGCCAGCCTTCTTGCGAACACCGGGGAGCTGTTTTTT.

This clonotype was seen a few times. The chain has TRBV20-1 and TRBJ2-7, with 8 bases matching TRBD1. The CDR3 loop spans 12 amino acids. J lost 1 base, V lost 7 bases, and 3 bases had no gene match. Germline CDR1 and CDR2: DFQATT and SNEGSKA (reference sequence). CDR3 nucleotides: TGCAGTGTTAGGACAGGGTCCTACGAGCAGTACTTC. Its protein is CSVRTGSYEQYF.

This clonotype was counted only a few times. The rearrangement uses TRBV5-6 and TRBJ2-5; D gene uncertain. From germline, CDR1 is SGHDT and CDR2 YYEEEE. Trimming took off 1 base at V and 2 bases at J, with 9 bases between the two ends. This CDR3 has 14 residues. CDR3 protein: CASSLKWFQETQYF. The CDR3 bases are TGTGCCAGCAGCTTGAAATGGTTTCAAGAGACCCAGTACTTC. Looking up the rest from reference TRBV5-6 and TRBJ2-5 gives the full variable domain: DAGVTQSPTHLIKTRGQQVTLRCSPKSGHDTVSWYQQALGQGPQFIFQYYEEEERQRGNFPDRFSGHQFPNYSSELNVNALLLGDSALYLCASSLKWFQETQYFGPGTRLLVL.

The CDR3 sequence is CASSLGGSSEKLFF. CDR3 sequence (DNA): TGTGCCAGCAGCTTAGGGGGGAGTAGTGAAAAACTGTTTTTT. The V call is TRBV7-6, the J call TRBJ1-4; D possibly corresponds to TRBD1 (5 bases). The germline gives CDR1 SGHVS, CDR2 FNYEAQ. V was pared by 1 base and J by 7 bases, with 10 bases between. This CDR3 has 14 residues.

The genes are TRBV6-4 and TRBJ2-1; tentatively, D is TRBD2 (7 bases). Germline-derived CDR1 and CDR2 are MRHNA and SNTAGT. The CDR3 runs 16 residues. The V end was cut by 4 bases, the J end by 2 bases, with 15 bases between. In DNA, the CDR3 is TGTGCCAGCAGTGTCGATCGGGGGGCTACCTACAATGAGCAGTTCTTC. This codes for CASSVDRGATYNEQFF.

A note on this clonotype: A much larger clonotype is one base distant, so this may be a read error. This chain uses TRBV7-3 with TRBJ1-1; D is uncertain. V was shortened by 2 bases and J by 3 bases, with 7 bases between the two germline ends. The CDR3 loop spans 13 amino acids. CDR1 is SGHTA, CDR2 FQGTGA, per germline. CDR3 in DNA: TGTGCCAGCAGCTTACAGAGGGACACTGAAGCTTTCTTT. This sequence encodes CASSLQRDTEAFF. The full variable domain, in which reference TRBV7-3 and TRBJ1-1 provide the parts outside the CDR3, is GAGVSQTPSNKVTEKGKYVELRCDPISGHTALYWYRQSLGQGPEFLIYFQGTGAADDSGLPNDRFFAVRPEGSVSTLKIQRTERGDSAVYLCASSLQRDTEAFFGQGTRLTVV.

V and J are TRBV7-2 and TRBJ2-7, with 9 bases that match TRBD1. Germline lookup yields CDR1 SGHTA and CDR2 FQGNSA. The CDR3 sequence is 15 residues long. J gave up 2 bases and V 5 bases, and 7 bases lay outside the gene matches. CDR3 sequence: CASSPGTGSPYEQYF. The CDR3, as DNA: TGTGCCAGCAGCCCAGGGACAGGGTCTCCCTACGAGCAGTACTTC. The full variable domain, completed using reference TRBV7-2 and TRBJ2-7, is GAGVSQSPSNKVTEKGKDVELRCDPISGHTALYWYRQSLGQGLEFLIYFQGNSAPDKSGLPSDRFSAERTGGSVSTLTIQRTQQEDSAVYLCASSPGTGSPYEQYFGPGTRLTVT.

The sample holds a few counts of this clonotype. This CDR3 reads CASRTDQSSYNSPLHF. CDR3 bases: TGTGCCAGCAGGACGGATCAAAGCTCCTATAATTCACCCCTCCACTTT. This chain uses TRBV28 with TRBJ1-6; D is uncertain. V lost 6 bases and J lost 0, with 12 bases in between. CDR1 is MDHEN and CDR2 is SYDVKM in the germline V gene. This CDR3 is built from 16 residues. Full variable domain (remainder filled in from reference TRBV28 and TRBJ1-6): DVKVTQSSRYLVKRTGEKVFLECVQDMDHENMFWYRQDPGLGLRLIYFSYDVKMKEKGDIPEGYSVSREKKERFSLILESASTNQTSMYLCASRTDQSSYNSPLHFGNGTRLTVT.

The V and J genes are TRBV20-1 and TRBJ2-3; D is unresolved. The length of the CDR3 is 14 residues. From germline, CDR1 is DFQATT and CDR2 SNEGSKA (reference sequence). Trimming took off 0 bases at V and 3 bases at J, with 10 bases between the two ends. The CDR3 nucleotides read TGCAGTGCTAGAGATCCCAGAGTTACAGATACGCAGTATTTT. This codes for CSARDPRVTDTQYF.

This clonotype was seen repeatedly, ten times or more. This chain connects TRBV7-8 to TRBJ2-3, with 8 bases fitting TRBD2. Looked up from germline, CDR1 is SGHVS and CDR2 is FQNEAQ. The length of the CDR3 is 16 residues. Trimming cost V 1 base and J 1 base; bases outside gene matches: 4. CDR3 bases: TGTGCCAGCAGCTTAGTGGCGGGGGGCGGCACAGATACGCAGTATTTT. This gives the protein CASSLVAGGGTDTQYF.

The chain joins TRBV6-5 to TRBJ2-7; 8 nucleotides align to TRBD1. Losses at the gene ends were 6 bases for V and 4 bases for J; bases not matched to a gene: 11. There are 15 residues in the CDR3. CDR1 is MNHEY and CDR2 is SVGAGI in the germline V gene. The CDR3 loop reads CASSRPSTGEYEQYF. CDR3 nucleotides: TGTGCCAGCAGCCGCCCTTCGACAGGGGAATACGAGCAGTACTTC.

The rearrangement uses TRBV29-1 and TRBJ2-7; D remains ambiguous. This CDR3 contains 12 residues. The V end lost 2 bases, the J end lost 2 bases, and 7 bases lay between the germline ends. Germline CDR1 and CDR2: SQVTM and ANQGSEA. The CDR3 is CSVEPYPYEQYF. In nucleotides, the CDR3 is TGCAGCGTTGAACCGTACCCCTACGAGCAGTACTTC.

This clonotype was counted at least ten times. The J gene is TRBJ2-7, the V gene TRBV11-2, with D possibly TRBD2 on 6 matching bases. CDR1 is SGHAT and CDR2 is FQNNGV in the germline V gene. This CDR3 has 15 residues. With 7 bases removed from V and 7 bases from J, the gap between germline ends came to 23 bases. CDR3 nucleotide sequence: TGTGCCAGCACACGCGGGGCAGGGTTCTTTACGGAGCAGTACTTC. Translated: CASTRGAGFFTEQYF.

The V gene is TRBV12-3 or TRBV12-4, the J gene TRBJ2-5, with 10 bases fitting TRBD2. The CDR3 contains 14 residues. The J segment lost 1 base and the V segment lost 8 bases, leaving 4 bases of the junction unmatched. CDR3 bases: TGTGCCAGCGGGAAGCGGGGGGGCCAAGAGACCCAGTACTTC. It codes for CASGKRGGQETQYF.

This clonotype occurred a few times. The V and J genes are TRBV24-1 and TRBJ2-3, with 7 bases aligning to TRBD1. V lost 9 bases, J lost 2 bases, and 7 bases stayed unmatched. Germline values: CDR1 KGHDR, CDR2 SFDVKD. The length of the CDR3 is 14 residues. The CDR3 region has the DNA TGTGCCACCGGGACAGAATTACCCACAGATACGCAGTATTTT. This encodes CATGTELPTDTQYF.

The V and J genes are TRBV5-4 and TRBJ2-3; D unresolved. Trimming shortened V by 6 bases and J by 0 bases, and 11 bases separated the two germline ends. CDR1 and CDR2 (germline): SGHNT, YYREEE (reference sequence). CDR3 length equals 14 residues. The CDR3 protein is CASIQLQSTDTQYF. CDR3 coding DNA: TGTGCCAGCATCCAGCTACAGAGCACAGATACGCAGTATTTT.

This clonotype was observed a few times. This chain uses TRBV27 with TRBJ2-4; either TRBD1 or TRBD2 may supply D (5 bases each). The CDR3 length is 18 residues. With 5 bases removed from V and 0 bases from J, the gap between germline ends came to 20 bases. The germline V gene has CDR1 MNHEY and CDR2 SMNVEV (reference sequence). This CDR3 reads CASSGAWDPPLAKNIQYF. DNA for the CDR3: TGTGCCAGCAGTGGCGCTTGGGACCCACCACTAGCCAAAAACATTCAGTACTTC.

This clonotype was seen only a few times. This sequence joins TRBV7-9 and TRBJ2-2, with 7 bases identical to TRBD1. This CDR3 has 15 amino acids. Trimming cost V 6 bases and J 7 bases; bases outside gene matches: 11. Germline CDR1 is SEHNR and CDR2 is FQNEAQ (reference sequence). The CDR3 sequence: CASSWRQGQGGELFF. In DNA form, the CDR3 reads TGTGCCAGCAGTTGGAGACAGGGCCAAGGCGGGGAGCTGTTTTTT.

The chain carries TRBV12-3 or TRBV12-4 and TRBJ1-2; D is unresolved. The CDR3 contains 13 residues. V was clipped by 1 base and J by 4 bases, with 7 bases between them. CDR3 DNA sequence: TGTGCCAGCAGTTTAGGAGGGCCCTATGGCTACACCTTC. Protein product: CASSLGGPYGYTF.

This clonotype was detected only a few times. The chain joins TRBV10-2 to TRBJ2-7; a possible D gene is TRBD2 (6 bases). The germline V gene encodes CDR1 WSHSY and CDR2 SAAADI. There are 14 residues in the CDR3. V was cut by 8 bases and J by 3 bases, with 17 bases left in between. CDR3 nucleotides: TGCGCCAGCGGGACTGGGGGAAGCTACTACGAGCAGTACTTC. As protein: CASGTGGSYYEQYF.

This clonotype was seen a few times. This chain connects TRBV5-1 to TRBJ1-6; D uncertain. CDR1 is SGHRS, CDR2 YFSETQ, per germline. Trimming shortened V by 0 bases and J by 8 bases, and 9 bases separated the two germline ends. The CDR3 extends over 14 amino acids. The CDR3 region has the DNA TGCGCCAGCAGCTTGGCCCGGCGGTATTCACCCCTCCACTTT. This codes for CASSLARRYSPLHF.

This clonotype was found many times. The V and J genes are TRBV4-2 and TRBJ1-2; D is uncertain. The V gene's germline CDR1 is LGHNA and CDR2 YNFKEQ. The CDR3 spans 12 residues. Trimming took off 0 bases at V and 7 bases at J, with 6 bases between the two ends. Here the CDR3 DNA reads TGTGCCAGCAGCCAAGATCCTCCTGGCTACACCTTC. Translated: CASSQDPPGYTF.

In this sample, this clonotype turned up a few times. For the CDR3, the DNA is TGTGCCAGCACTCCAGAAGCTATATCCGAGCAGTACTTC. As protein: CASTPEAISEQYF. The J gene is TRBJ2-7, the V gene TRBV6-6; the D is unclear. The V end lost 7 bases, the J end lost 6 bases, and 16 bases lay between the germline ends. There are 13 residues in the CDR3. CDR1 and CDR2 (germline): MNHNY, SVGAGI (reference sequence).

The sample holds many counts of this clonotype. V usage is TRBV29-1 and J usage is TRBJ2-1; D gene ambiguous. The V end lost 8 bases, the J end lost 6 bases, and 11 bases lay between the germline ends. The CDR3 is made up of 11 amino acids. Looked up from germline, CDR1 is SQVTM and CDR2 is ANQGSEA. CDR3 region: CSLWLGNEQFF. The CDR3 nucleotides read TGCAGCCTGTGGTTGGGCAATGAGCAGTTCTTC.

The chain uses TRBV7-9 and TRBJ2-7; D gene ambiguous. Looked up from germline, CDR1 is SEHNR and CDR2 is FQNEAQ (reference sequence). The CDR3 is 14 amino acids. With 4 bases removed from V and 2 bases from J, the gap between germline ends came to 12 bases. CDR3 in DNA: TGTGCCAGCAGCTCACCGCTTACGACCTACGAGCAGTACTTC. Protein sequence: CASSSPLTTYEQYF.

This clonotype was detected a few times. The V and J genes are TRBV28 and TRBJ1-4; no clear D. The CDR3 is made up of 15 amino acids. Germline CDR1 MDHEN, CDR2 SYDVKM. V was pared by 1 base and J by 0 bases, with 6 bases between. In nucleotides, the CDR3 is TGTGCCAGCAGTTTATTGTCGCCAACTAATGAAAAACTGTTTTTT. The encoded protein is CASSLLSPTNEKLFF.